One and the same sample provided the 16 T cell receptor beta chains below, sequenced in a study of OX40 agonist ivuxolimab in advanced cancers. TCRdb's copy holds only in-frame clones and misses some; the assay was immunoSEQ multiplex PCR. The repertoire holds 59,000 or so clones, with around 82% as singletons. The specimen comprised CD4+ or CD8+ T cells sorted from blood, sampled in a trial of the OX40 agonist ivuxolimab. These receptors came from an adult with an advanced solid tumor such as melanoma, head and neck, liver or kidney cancer.

Remarks on this clone: Germline and junction disagree at one end, which may indicate a read error. The CDR3 loop is CASSQDPLGYEQYF. The CDR3 DNA sequence: TGCGCCAGCAGCCAAGACCCCCTGGGATACGAGCAGTACTTC. The chain couples TRBV5-4 to TRBJ2-7; D gene ambiguous. The CDR3 spans 14 residues. In germline, CDR1 is SGHNT, CDR2 YYREEE (reference sequence).

The V gene is TRBV7-2, the J gene TRBJ2-3; D perhaps matches TRBD1 (5 bases). V was cut by 6 bases and J by 1 base, with 14 bases left in between. CDR1 is SGHTA and CDR2 is FQGNSA in the germline V gene. The CDR3 has 15 residues. The CDR3 is CASRSRAFGTDTQYF. The CDR3, as DNA: TGTGCCAGCAGATCCAGGGCCTTTGGCACAGATACGCAGTATTTT.

The V and J genes are TRBV5-1 and TRBJ2-2; unclear D gene. This CDR3 is 14 amino acids long. The V and J ends lost 7 bases and 0 bases respectively, with 10 bases between them. The germline CDR1 and CDR2 sequences are SGHRS and YFSETQ. DNA for the CDR3: TGCGCCAGCGCCCAGATTACGAACACCGGGGAGCTGTTTTTT. This sequence encodes CASAQITNTGELFF.

This clone was seen a single time. The chain joins TRBV18 to TRBJ1-4; TRBD1 is a possible D gene (6 bases). The germline V gene has CDR1 KGHSH and CDR2 LQKENI. This CDR3 has 16 amino acids. The V end was cut by 4 bases, the J end by 6 bases, with 18 bases between. The DNA of the CDR3 is TGTGCCAGCTCACAGGCGGGATGGGGGCTGTATGAAAAACTGTTTTTT. This gives the protein CASSQAGWGLYEKLFF.

J is TRBJ2-1 and V is TRBV4-2; D unclear. The V gene lost 7 bases and the J gene lost 6 bases, with 16 bases spanning the gap. CDR1 and CDR2 (germline): LGHNA, YNFKEQ. CDR3 length: 14 residues. The CDR3 sequence: CASMDLKGGNEQFF. The CDR3 coding sequence is TGTGCCAGCATGGACCTAAAGGGCGGCAATGAGCAGTTCTTC.

In its sample, this clone was seen a few times. This sequence joins TRBV14 and TRBJ2-3, with TRBD2 as a possible D gene (6 bases). Deletions cut 0 bases from V and 4 bases from J, with 11 bases between. Germline CDR1 is SGHDN and CDR2 is FVKESK. CDR3 length equals 15 residues. The CDR3 reads CASSQDGRRADTQYF. CDR3 bases: TGTGCCAGCAGCCAAGACGGTAGGAGGGCAGATACGCAGTATTTT.

The chain carries TRBV11-3 and TRBJ2-5; 11 bases are shared with TRBD2. Looked up from germline, CDR1 is SGHNT and CDR2 is YENEEA. This CDR3 region has 16 residues. Trimming at V came to 1 base and at J to 4 bases, leaving 5 bases not matched to a gene. CDR3 in DNA: TGTGCCAGCAGCTTAGCGCCTAGCGGGGGGAGAGAGACCCAGTACTTC. Protein: CASSLAPSGGRETQYF.

This clone was recorded a few times. The chain is built from TRBV6-5 and TRBJ1-6; a weak D match, TRBD1 (5 bases). The CDR3 totals 14 residues. Germline lookup yields CDR1 MNHEY and CDR2 SVGAGI. Trimming took off 4 bases at V and 5 bases at J, with 9 bases between the two ends. Written as DNA, the CDR3 is TGTGCCAGCAGTTCCGGGACTGATAATTCACCCCTCCACTTT. This translates into CASSSGTDNSPLHF.

This chain uses TRBV5-1 with TRBJ2-2, with D perhaps assigned TRBD1 or TRBD2 (5 bases each). The CDR3 has 16 residues. The ends were cut back, 0 bases at V and 1 base at J, with 10 bases in the middle. The V gene's germline CDR1 is SGHRS and CDR2 YFSETQ. Written as DNA, the CDR3 is TGCGCCAGCAGCTTGGGGGGACCCGTGAACACCGGGGAGCTGTTTTTT. Amino acid sequence: CASSLGGPVNTGELFF.

This clone was found a few times. The chain is built from TRBV2 and TRBJ2-1, with 9 bases aligning to TRBD1. This CDR3 is 12 amino acids long. V was clipped by 7 bases and J by 8 bases; unmatched bases: 3. Per germline, CDR1 SNHLY and CDR2 FYNNEI. CDR3 in DNA: TGTGCCAGCAAGGACAGGGGACATGAGCAGTTCTTC. Translating gives CASKDRGHEQFF.

This clone was counted a single time. This chain uses TRBV11-3 with TRBJ1-2; no clear D gene. The germline CDR1 and CDR2 sequences are SGHNT and YENEEA. The V gene lost 5 bases and the J gene lost 3 bases, with 19 bases spanning the gap. The CDR3 extends over 16 amino acids. The CDR3 DNA reads TGTGCCAGCAGCCGCGGGCCAAGAGGGCGGCACTATGGCTACACCTTC. Residues: CASSRGPRGRHYGYTF.

This chain links TRBV5-1 with TRBJ1-5; 7 bases are a match to TRBD1. Germline V gives CDR1 SGHRS, CDR2 YFSETQ. Germline trimming cut 2 bases from V and 5 bases from J; bases unmatched to any gene: 4. The CDR3 has 14 residues. The CDR3 loop reads CASSFTGVDQPQHF. In DNA, the CDR3 is TGCGCCAGCAGCTTCACAGGGGTTGATCAGCCCCAGCATTTT.

The J gene is TRBJ1-1, the V gene TRBV7-9; D is uncertain. Trimming shortened V by 4 bases and J by 5 bases, and 14 bases separated the two germline ends. Germline CDR1 and CDR2: SEHNR and FQNEAQ (reference sequence). The CDR3 has 14 residues. The CDR3 region is CASSSVIARTEAFF. CDR3 bases: TGTGCCAGCAGCTCGGTAATTGCCCGGACTGAAGCTTTCTTT.

This chain connects TRBV2 to TRBJ2-1, with TRBD2 matching over 9 bases. Germline loops: CDR1 SNHLY, CDR2 FYNNEI. This CDR3 has 16 residues. V shed 6 bases and J 7 bases; nucleotides not matched to a gene: 13. CDR3 DNA sequence: TGTGCCAGCAGGCCGGGACTAGCCGCAGGACGAAATGAGCAGTTCTTC. This translates into CASRPGLAAGRNEQFF.

Points on this clone: At one of its ends the junction is not consistent with the germline gene, which may arise from a read error. The chain uses TRBV5-4 and TRBJ1-1; no definite D call. CDR1 is SGHNT and CDR2 is YYREEE in the germline V gene (reference sequence). This CDR3 region has 13 residues. The CDR3 sequence is CASSQDRLTEAFF. For the CDR3, the DNA is TGCGCCAGCAGCCAAGATAGGTTAACTGAAGCTTTCTTT.

The chain uses TRBV11-2 and TRBJ2-7, with a tentative D call TRBD2 (7 bases). V was cut by 4 bases and J by 9 bases, with 22 bases left in between. Germline V gene sequence: CDR1 SGHAT, CDR2 FQNNGV. This CDR3 has 15 amino acids. The CDR3 DNA is TGTGCCAGCAGCTCCCGGGGGGCGGGGCCAGCACTGCAGTACTTC. It yields the protein CASSSRGAGPALQYF.